These T cell receptor beta chains were read from a single sample in a study of T cells after yellow fever vaccination. TCRdb re-derived calls from the 5' RACE reads in MiXCR, one entry per CDR3 protein. The table has a few hundred thousand distinct CDR3 sequences, roughly 17% seen once. The sequenced sample was PBMCs, obtained 5 days after the first yellow fever vaccination. The source of these receptors is a man between 18 and 29 years old who received the YFV17D yellow fever vaccine. The CDR3 runs from the conserved cysteine through the conserved F or W. A D gene is named only where the DNA matches it firmly. Expanded clones get a size class; other rows say once, few or many, or leave the size out.

D gene: -; clone size: few; V gene: TRBV6-6; J gene: TRBJ1-1; CDR3 length: 10; CDR3 protein: CASKSTEAFF; CDR3 DNA: TGTGCCAGCAAGAGCACTGAAGCTTTCTTT
D gene: TRBD1; clone size: -; V gene: TRBV7-2; J gene: TRBJ1-6; CDR3 length: 16; CDR3 protein: CASSYRRDRTNSPLHF; CDR3 DNA: TGTGCCAGCAGCTATAGGCGGGACAGGACCAATTCACCCCTCCACTTT
D gene: -; clone size: -; V gene: TRBV20-1; J gene: TRBJ1-6; CDR3 length: 15; CDR3 protein: CSAGEAQKFNSPLHF; CDR3 DNA: TGCAGTGCGGGAGAAGCACAAAAGTTCAATTCACCCCTCCACTTT
D gene: -; clone size: few; V gene: TRBV5-6; J gene: TRBJ1-1; CDR3 length: 11; CDR3 protein: CASSLGGSAFF; CDR3 DNA: TGTGCCAGCAGCCTGGGGGGGTCGGCTTTCTTT
D gene: -; clone size: -; V gene: TRBV2; J gene: TRBJ1-4; CDR3 length: 17; CDR3 protein: CASSERKGGLANEKLFF; CDR3 DNA: TGTGCCAGCAGTGAACGGAAAGGGGGGTTGGCTAATGAAAAACTGTTTTTT
D gene: -; clone size: few; V gene: TRBV4-1; J gene: TRBJ1-2; CDR3 length: 12; CDR3 protein: CASSQDLTRYTF; CDR3 DNA: TGCGCCAGCAGCCAAGACCTGACACGTTACACCTTC
D gene: -; clone size: -; V gene: TRBV7-2; J gene: TRBJ2-4; CDR3 length: 17; CDR3 protein: CASSGFLGGGTKNIQYF; CDR3 DNA: TGTGCCAGCAGCGGGTTTCTAGGGGGAGGGACCAAAAACATTCAGTACTTC
D gene: TRBD1; clone size: few; V gene: TRBV6-5; J gene: TRBJ2-5; CDR3 length: 17; CDR3 protein: CASSYSRSQGAGETQYF; CDR3 DNA: TGTGCCAGCAGTTACTCGCGGTCTCAGGGGGCAGGGGAGACCCAGTACTTC
D gene: -; clone size: -; V gene: TRBV12-3/TRBV12-4; J gene: TRBJ2-5; CDR3 length: 12; CDR3 protein: CASSPDSRDLYF; CDR3 DNA: TGTGCCAGCAGCCCAGATTCCCGGGACCTCTACTTC
D gene: -; clone size: -; V gene: TRBV12-3/TRBV12-4; J gene: TRBJ2-4; CDR3 length: 14; CDR3 protein: CASSLSGSANIQYF; CDR3 DNA: TGTGCCAGCAGTTTGTCAGGGTCGGCAAACATTCAGTACTTC
D gene: -; clone size: -; V gene: TRBV4-2; J gene: TRBJ1-2; CDR3 length: 14; CDR3 protein: CARFWGDPIYGYTF; CDR3 DNA: TGTGCCAGATTTTGGGGGGATCCTATCTATGGCTACACCTTC
D gene: TRBD1; clone size: -; V gene: TRBV11-3; J gene: TRBJ2-1; CDR3 length: 16; CDR3 protein: CASSSRGTGGWNEQFF; CDR3 DNA: TGTGCCAGCAGTTCTAGGGGGACAGGGGGTTGGAATGAGCAGTTCTTC
D gene: -; clone size: once; V gene: TRBV4-2; J gene: TRBJ2-7; CDR3 length: 17; CDR3 protein: CASSQELTGDGAYEQYF; CDR3 DNA: TGTGCCAGCAGCCAAGAATTAACAGGAGACGGGGCCTACGAGCAGTACTTC
D gene: TRBD2; clone size: -; V gene: TRBV7-2; J gene: TRBJ2-6; CDR3 length: 17; CDR3 protein: CASSLVRLAAGANVLTF; CDR3 DNA: TGTGCCAGCAGCTTAGTGCGACTAGCGGCCGGGGCCAACGTCCTGACTTTC
D gene: TRBD2; clone size: -; V gene: TRBV18; J gene: TRBJ2-7; CDR3 length: 17; CDR3 protein: CASSHTSGGESPSEQYF; CDR3 DNA: TGTGCCAGCTCACATACTAGCGGGGGGGAAAGCCCCAGCGAGCAGTACTTC
D gene: TRBD2; clone size: few; V gene: TRBV4-1; J gene: TRBJ2-5; CDR3 length: 14; CDR3 protein: CASSQQGLGETQYF; CDR3 DNA: TGCGCCAGCAGCCAACAGGGACTAGGCGAGACCCAGTACTTC
D gene: -; clone size: many; V gene: TRBV5-6; J gene: TRBJ1-6; CDR3 length: 16; CDR3 protein: CASSQQMSSYNSPLHF; CDR3 DNA: TGTGCCAGCAGTCAACAGATGAGCTCCTATAATTCACCCCTCCACTTT
D gene: -; clone size: -; V gene: TRBV12-3/TRBV12-4; J gene: TRBJ1-4; CDR3 length: 14; CDR3 protein: CASRQGLTNEKLFF; CDR3 DNA: TGTGCCAGCAGGCAGGGTCTAACTAATGAAAAACTGTTTTTT
D gene: TRBD2; clone size: -; V gene: TRBV5-1; J gene: TRBJ2-1; CDR3 length: 16; CDR3 protein: CASSLPLAGVRNEQFF; CDR3 DNA: TGCGCCAGCAGCTTGCCCCTAGCGGGGGTTCGTAATGAGCAGTTCTTC
D gene: -; clone size: -; V gene: TRBV10-3; J gene: TRBJ1-5; CDR3 length: 14; CDR3 protein: CAIRAQESNQPQHF; CDR3 DNA: TGTGCCATCAGAGCCCAGGAGAGCAATCAGCCCCAGCATTTT
D gene: -; clone size: few; V gene: TRBV10-3; J gene: TRBJ2-7; CDR3 length: 15; CDR3 protein: CAISESGIFSYEQYF; CDR3 DNA: TGTGCCATCAGTGAGTCCGGGATTTTCTCCTACGAGCAGTACTTC
D gene: -; clone size: few; V gene: TRBV12-3/TRBV12-4; J gene: TRBJ1-6; CDR3 length: 16; CDR3 protein: CASSLGGYTYNSPLHF; CDR3 DNA: TGTGCCAGCAGTTTGGGGGGGTATACCTATAATTCACCCCTCCACTTT
D gene: -; clone size: -; V gene: TRBV9; J gene: TRBJ2-3; CDR3 length: 13; CDR3 protein: CASSATPPDTQYF; CDR3 DNA: TGTGCCAGCAGCGCCACCCCCCCAGATACGCAGTATTTT
D gene: TRBD1; clone size: -; V gene: TRBV5-1; J gene: TRBJ1-1; CDR3 length: 18; CDR3 protein: CASSLAQGAGWENTEAFF; CDR3 DNA: TGCGCCAGCAGCTTGGCTCAGGGGGCCGGCTGGGAGAACACTGAAGCTTTCTTT
D gene: -; clone size: many; V gene: TRBV6-2/TRBV6-3; J gene: TRBJ1-4; CDR3 length: 14; CDR3 protein: CASRGLGDREKLFF; CDR3 DNA: TGTGCCAGCAGGGGATTAGGAGACCGTGAAAAACTGTTTTTT
D gene: -; clone size: -; V gene: TRBV5-1; J gene: TRBJ1-5; CDR3 length: 13; CDR3 protein: CASSGDWNQPQHF; CDR3 DNA: TGCGCCAGCAGCGGCGACTGGAATCAGCCCCAGCATTTT
D gene: TRBD2; clone size: -; V gene: TRBV7-8; J gene: TRBJ2-1; CDR3 length: 15; CDR3 protein: CASRPTSGGSNEQFF; CDR3 DNA: TGTGCCAGCAGACCAACTAGCGGGGGGAGCAATGAGCAGTTCTTC
D gene: -; clone size: -; V gene: TRBV3-1; J gene: TRBJ2-3; CDR3 length: 16; CDR3 protein: CASSTRFRRGDDTQYF; CDR3 DNA: TGTGCCAGCAGCACACGGTTTCGAAGGGGGGATGATACGCAGTATTTT
D gene: -; clone size: few; V gene: TRBV27; J gene: TRBJ1-2; CDR3 length: 15; CDR3 protein: CASSLLPLDPHGYTF; CDR3 DNA: TGTGCCAGCAGTTTACTACCGTTAGACCCTCATGGCTACACCTTC
D gene: TRBD1; clone size: -; V gene: TRBV7-2; J gene: TRBJ2-1; CDR3 length: 14; CDR3 protein: CASSRRTGVDEQFF; CDR3 DNA: TGTGCCAGCAGCCGGCGGACAGGGGTGGATGAGCAGTTCTTC
D gene: -; clone size: -; V gene: TRBV5-6; J gene: TRBJ2-7; CDR3 length: 14; CDR3 protein: CASSRPGQFYEQYF; CDR3 DNA: TGTGCCAGCAGCCGACCCGGACAGTTCTACGAGCAGTACTTC
D gene: TRBD2; clone size: -; V gene: TRBV20-1; J gene: TRBJ2-1; CDR3 length: 14; CDR3 protein: CSALAAAGYNEQFF; CDR3 DNA: TGCAGTGCACTAGCGGCGGCTGGATACAATGAGCAGTTCTTC
D gene: -; clone size: -; V gene: TRBV5-1; J gene: TRBJ2-2; CDR3 length: 19; CDR3 protein: CASSPTVWETGGRVGELFF; CDR3 DNA: TGCGCCAGCAGCCCCACCGTGTGGGAGACAGGCGGTCGAGTCGGGGAGCTGTTTTTT
D gene: -; clone size: -; V gene: TRBV7-9; J gene: TRBJ2-1; CDR3 length: 11; CDR3 protein: CASRGSNEQFF; CDR3 DNA: TGTGCCAGCAGGGGGAGCAATGAGCAGTTCTTC